This TCR beta chain stems from a study of shared clonotypes between healthy human individuals. Clones were sequenced by immunoSEQ multiplex PCR, and TCRdb holds only the in-frame ones, with some missing. The profile shows hundreds of thousands of clones, about 95% of them singletons. The CDR3 covers 16 residues. CDR1 and CDR2 from the germline V gene are SEHNR and FQNEAQ (reference sequence). Trimming left V 1 base short and J 0 bases short, with 10 bases between. Naive-designated CD8 cells lacked CD45RO, were positively enriched for CCR7, and omitted terminally differentiated effector memory CD45RA+ cells.

The chain has TRBV7-9 and TRBJ2-1; perhaps TRBD2 as D (5 bases). The TCR originated in a woman in her thirties in good health. Input material: naive CD8+ T cells sorted from blood. The CDR3 coding sequence is TGTGCCAGCAGCTTAGTGGCCGGGAACTCCTACAATGAGCAGTTCTTC. Its protein product is CASSLVAGNSYNEQFF.